Described below is a single T cell receptor (beta chain) sequence and its context. Its antigen specificity is not known. Within one base of it there is no much larger clone, and no base qualities were kept. For the CD8 naive samples, CD45RO-negative cells were positively selected for CCR7, yielding a CD45RA+CCR7+ population from which TemRA cells were excluded. Healthy HIV-negative adults with no recently reported acute infections or vaccinations were included as donors. Every donor was a Caucasian adult living in Nashville, Tennessee, USA. Blood was collected by leukapheresis, and PBMCs were isolated by Ficoll-Histopaque density gradient centrifugation and then cryopreserved in liquid nitrogen vapor phase. Analytical flow cytometry was used to check the purity and quantity of every magnetically sorted T cell population. From each sorted fraction, genomic DNA was isolated and quantified by UV absorbance on a Nanodrop 2000c.

These data originate in a study of shared clonotypes between healthy human individuals (dated by TCRdb to the early 2020s). Regarding the complete study: Two women and a few men aged 18 to 49 years were included in the cohort. For each donor, CD4 naive and CD4 memory were each run on three plates, CD8 naive on two plates, and CD8 memory on one plate. To estimate repertoire size and how much clonotype sharing occurs between individuals, the study deeply sequenced the blood TCR repertoires of several healthy adults. Libraries were prepared and TCR repertoires were sequenced by different laboratories using diverse techniques, in order to increase sequencing depth and limit assay-specific biases. Each donor's leukapheresis produced roughly between about 0.8 and 10 billion PBMCs.

Using the deep immunoSEQ assay, TCR CDR3 regions were amplified from genomic DNA by multiplex PCR. Genomic DNA extracted from each cell subset was distributed evenly over all wells of several immunoSEQ 96-well plates, and each plate served as one replicate. Each replicate PCR for sorted subsets received roughly 200 ng genomic DNA, equal to about 29,000 T cell genomes. Purified libraries were measured with a Qubit 3.0 fluorometer, size-checked on a Bioanalyzer 2100, and measured again with the KAPA Library Quantification kit. A separate single-read 150-cycle Illumina NextSeq 550 flow cell was used to sequence each immunoSEQ 96-well plate. The authors' pipeline ran thus. The immunoSEQ output contained only junctional sequences without quality scores, so filtering could not match that applied to full-length reads. Sequences were annotated with PyIR, a Python wrapper for IgBLAST v1.9, using IMGT germline references to assign V/J genes and CDR3. Any read was removed if the V/J assignment was weak (E-value above 1e-6), the CDR3 was missing, or the read contained stop codons, out-of-frame junctions, or ambiguous translated residues. V3J clonotypes were defined as sequences sharing an identical inferred V gene, J gene, and CDR3 amino acid sequence. Percentage overlap between repertoires was calculated by dividing the number of shared unique clonotypes by the size of the smaller repertoire. RTK rarefaction, the Chao1 estimator, and Recon v2.1 estimates of unobserved clonotypes were used to assess repertoire richness. Generation probabilities were computed with OLGA for all TCRbeta clonotypes obtained by the gDNA method from several donors. Entries here come from immuneACCESS through TCRdb and include only in-frame sequences with V and J called. Some clones fail to appear in such tables; in the studies checked, an unresolved V gene covers under half of the shortfall, and the cause of the remainder is unknown. The V and J calls and clone size are taken from that table; D and trimming were inferred from the DNA. Across this sample there are about 2.2 million clones, with about 94% seen only once. The ten largest clones capture over 1.5% of the sample.

General study outcomes and caveats: Incomplete sequencing was indicated by rarefaction of sorted-subset datasets, despite the large sequencing depth. Sampling was restricted to blood, and TCR repertoires in tissues likely differ from the TCR repertoires found in blood. Naive subsets generally had larger estimated clonotype richness than memory subsets. Across several donors, roughly 5.4% of naive CD4, roughly 3.4% of naive CD8, roughly 2.2% of memory CD4, and 0.4% to 0.45% of memory CD8 clonotypes were shared. Based on pairwise subsampling, the degree of clonotype sharing among donors was expected to be affected by sequencing depth. Because the study included only a small number of donors, the genetic and exposure-history diversity represented was limited. Compared with non-shared clonotypes, the clonotypes found in all four sorted-subset donors had higher generation probabilities.

Spanning cysteine to phenylalanine, the CDR3 consists of 15 amino acids. Only the CDR3 region is kept as DNA, spanning 45 bases read in frame from base 1. V is clipped by 6 bases and J by 4 bases, and the sequence between their germline boundaries is 16 bases long. The germline V gene yields MDHEN for CDR1 and SYDVKM for CDR2. This clonotype was obtained from a man younger than 35 in good health. Some clones in this sample may be carry-over from other donors' samples. The chain links TRBV28 with TRBJ1-3; a tentative D call is TRBD1 (5 bases match). The sequencing sample was made of naive CD8+ T cells from PBMCs. The meaning of the sample's cell subset or site label: CD45RA+CCR7+. The nucleotides read TGTGCCAGCAGCCTTATGGAGGGGTCCGGAAACACCATATATTTT. This yields the protein CASSLMEGSGNTIYF.